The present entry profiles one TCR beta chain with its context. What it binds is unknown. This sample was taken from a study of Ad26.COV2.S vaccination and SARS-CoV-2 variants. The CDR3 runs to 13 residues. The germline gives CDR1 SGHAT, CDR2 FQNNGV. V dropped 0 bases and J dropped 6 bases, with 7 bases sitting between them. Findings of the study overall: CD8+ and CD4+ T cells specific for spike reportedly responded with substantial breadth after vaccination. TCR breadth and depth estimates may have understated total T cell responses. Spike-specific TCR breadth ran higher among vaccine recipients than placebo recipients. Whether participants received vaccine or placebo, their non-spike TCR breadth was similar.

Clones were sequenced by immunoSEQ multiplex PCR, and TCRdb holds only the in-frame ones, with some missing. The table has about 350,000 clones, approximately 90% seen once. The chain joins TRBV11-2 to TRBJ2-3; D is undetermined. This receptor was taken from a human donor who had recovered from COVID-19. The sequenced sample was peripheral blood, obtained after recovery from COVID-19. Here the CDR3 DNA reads TGTGCCAGCAGCTTAGATTACCCGGATACGCAGTATTTT. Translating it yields CASSLDYPDTQYF.